This record concerns one T cell receptor (beta chain) sequence. Original data processing: By means of reference gene primer amplification, nucleated cell counts were estimated. TCRdb's table, derived via immunoSEQ multiplex PCR, lists solely in-frame clones and lacks some. That table furnishes V, J and clone size, whereas the DNA furnished D and trimming. The table records some 200,000 clones, around nine tenths of them present only once. The data stem from a study of blood T cell repertoires in COVID-19. Whole-study context: Collection of acute and convalescent COVID-19 samples took place in the United States, Italy and Spain. PBMCs, B-cell-depleted T cells, or T cells were the source of the cDNA or gDNA that made up the material.

One Seattle source followed patients from active infection through their disease course. Germline CDR1 reads SGDLS; CDR2 reads YYNGEE. The J segment lost 6 bases and the V segment lost 3 bases, leaving 8 bases of the junction unmatched. This CDR3 is built from 15 residues. V usage is TRBV9 and J usage is TRBJ2-3; 9 bases are shared with TRBD1. The sequence came from a middle-aged man with COVID-19, enrolled during active disease. The sample comprised peripheral blood. The CDR3 coding sequence is TGTGCCAGCAGCGACCGGGACAGGGTCTACGATACGCAGTATTTT. Protein sequence: CASSDRDRVYDTQYF.